The present T cell receptor beta chain was sequenced within a study of blood T cell repertoires in COVID-19. About the research overall: Spain, Italy and the United States supplied samples that represented acute and convalescent COVID-19. Sample material is recorded as cDNA or gDNA derived from T cells, B-cell-depleted T cells, or PBMCs.

Per germline, CDR1 LGHDT and CDR2 YNNKEL (reference sequence). V gave up 0 bases and J gave up 0 bases, with 18 bases separating them. This CDR3 spans 18 amino acids. As originally analysed: Counts of nucleated cells, estimated from reference gene primer amplification, were obtained. Here immunoSEQ multiplex PCR was the method, and the copy in TCRdb shows in-frame clones only, minus some. Clone size and V and J calls were adopted from that table, with D and trimming inferred from the DNA. The table records over 35,000 clones, 80% to 90% of them present only once. This chain joins TRBV3-1 (or the pseudogene TRBV3-2) and TRBJ2-7; the D gene is possibly TRBD2 (7 bases). The sequenced material came from peripheral blood. The receptor comes from a man between 50 and 59 years old with acute or convalescent COVID-19. CDR3 region: CASSQDPATAGASYEQYF. The CDR3 coding sequence is TGTGCCAGCAGCCAAGATCCGGCTACTGCGGGGGCCTCCTACGAGCAGTACTTC.